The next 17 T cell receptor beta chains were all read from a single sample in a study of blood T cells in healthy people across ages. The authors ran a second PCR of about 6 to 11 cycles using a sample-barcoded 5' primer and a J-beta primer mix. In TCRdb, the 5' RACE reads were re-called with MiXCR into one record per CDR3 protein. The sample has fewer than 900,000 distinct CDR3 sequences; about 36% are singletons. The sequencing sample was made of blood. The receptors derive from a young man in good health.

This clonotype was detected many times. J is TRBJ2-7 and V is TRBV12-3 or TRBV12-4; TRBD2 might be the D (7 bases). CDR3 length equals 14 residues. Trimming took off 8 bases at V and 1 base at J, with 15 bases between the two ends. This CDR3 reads CASSRGGGSYEQYF. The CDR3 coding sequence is TGTGCCAGCTCAAGGGGGGGTGGATCCTACGAGCAGTACTTC.

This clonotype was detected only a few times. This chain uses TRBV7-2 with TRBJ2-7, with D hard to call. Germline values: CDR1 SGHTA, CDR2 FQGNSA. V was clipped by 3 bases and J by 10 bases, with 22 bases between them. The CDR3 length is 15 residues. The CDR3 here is CASSLDGRPGSAQYF. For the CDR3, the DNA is TGTGCCAGCAGCTTGGACGGCCGTCCTGGGTCAGCCCAGTACTTC. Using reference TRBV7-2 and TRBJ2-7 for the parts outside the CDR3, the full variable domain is GAGVSQSPSNKVTEKGKDVELRCDPISGHTALYWYRQSLGQGLEFLIYFQGNSAPDKSGLPSDRFSAERTGGSVSTLTIQRTQQEDSAVYLCASSLDGRPGSAQYFGPGTRLTVT.

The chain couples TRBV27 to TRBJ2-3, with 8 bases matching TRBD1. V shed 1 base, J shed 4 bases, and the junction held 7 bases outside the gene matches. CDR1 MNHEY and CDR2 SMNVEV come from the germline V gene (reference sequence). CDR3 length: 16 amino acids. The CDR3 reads CASSLFGQGRSDTQYF. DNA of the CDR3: TGTGCCAGCAGTTTATTTGGACAGGGAAGATCAGATACGCAGTATTTT.

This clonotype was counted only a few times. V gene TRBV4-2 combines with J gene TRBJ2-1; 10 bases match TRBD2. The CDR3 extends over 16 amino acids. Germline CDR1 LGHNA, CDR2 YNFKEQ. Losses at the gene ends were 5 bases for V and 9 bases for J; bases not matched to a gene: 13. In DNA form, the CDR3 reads TGTGCCAGCAGCTTCGACCTAAGCGGGGGGGCGGGTGAGCAGTTCTTC. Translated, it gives CASSFDLSGGAGEQFF.

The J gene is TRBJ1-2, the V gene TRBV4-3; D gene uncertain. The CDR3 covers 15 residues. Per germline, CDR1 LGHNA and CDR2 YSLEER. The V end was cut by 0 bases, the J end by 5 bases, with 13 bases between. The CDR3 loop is CASSQDATTKYGYTF. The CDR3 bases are TGCGCCAGCAGCCAAGATGCGACGACAAAATATGGCTACACCTTC.

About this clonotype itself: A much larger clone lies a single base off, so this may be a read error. In DNA form, the CDR3 reads TGCAGCGTTGAAAGTCAGGGGGGTATTAAGCAGTACTTC. It codes for CSVESQGGIKQYF. The V call is TRBV29-1, the J call TRBJ2-5, with D possibly being TRBD1 (7 bases). Germline CDR1 SQVTM, CDR2 ANQGSEA. V was shortened by 2 bases and J by 11 bases, with 18 bases between the two germline ends. CDR3 length equals 13 residues.

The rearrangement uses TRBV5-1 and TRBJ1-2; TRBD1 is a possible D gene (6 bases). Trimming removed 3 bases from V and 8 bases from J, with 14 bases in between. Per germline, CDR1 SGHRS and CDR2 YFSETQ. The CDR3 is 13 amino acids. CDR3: CASSWGPAWGYTF. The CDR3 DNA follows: TGCGCCAGCAGCTGGGGGCCAGCATGGGGCTACACCTTC.

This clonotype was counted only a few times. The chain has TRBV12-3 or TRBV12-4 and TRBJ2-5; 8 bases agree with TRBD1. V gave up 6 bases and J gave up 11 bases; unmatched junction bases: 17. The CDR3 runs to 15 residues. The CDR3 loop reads CASRTGTGIYNEQYF. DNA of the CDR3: TGTGCCAGCAGAACCGGGACAGGTATTTACAATGAGCAGTACTTC.

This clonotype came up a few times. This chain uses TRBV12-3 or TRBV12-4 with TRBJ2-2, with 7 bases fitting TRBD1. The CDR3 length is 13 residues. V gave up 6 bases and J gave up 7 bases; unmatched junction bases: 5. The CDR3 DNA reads TGTGCCAGCAGCAGACAGGGTGTCGGGGAGCTGTTTTTT. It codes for CASSRQGVGELFF.

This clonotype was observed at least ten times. As DNA, the CDR3 is TGCGCCAGCAGCAGCGGGACCATCGACACAGATACGCAGTATTTT. Amino acids: CASSSGTIDTDTQYF. The rearrangement joins TRBV5-1 to TRBJ2-3; TRBD2 aligns across 7 bases. V lost 4 bases, J lost 2 bases, and 7 bases stayed unmatched. Looked up from germline, CDR1 is SGHRS and CDR2 is YFSETQ. This CDR3 has 15 residues. Full variable domain (outside the CDR3, taken from reference TRBV5-1 and TRBJ2-3): KAGVTQTPRYLIKTRGQQVTLSCSPISGHRSVSWYQQTPGQGLQFLFEYFSETQRNKGNFPGRFSGRQFSNSRSEMNVSTLELGDSALYLCASSSGTIDTDTQYFGPGTRLTVL.

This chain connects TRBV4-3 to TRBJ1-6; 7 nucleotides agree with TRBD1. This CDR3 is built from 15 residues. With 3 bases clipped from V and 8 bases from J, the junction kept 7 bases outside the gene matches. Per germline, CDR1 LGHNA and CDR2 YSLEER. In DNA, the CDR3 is TGCGCCAGCAGCCATGGAGGGACAGAAGATTCACCCCTCCACTTT. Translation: CASSHGGTEDSPLHF.

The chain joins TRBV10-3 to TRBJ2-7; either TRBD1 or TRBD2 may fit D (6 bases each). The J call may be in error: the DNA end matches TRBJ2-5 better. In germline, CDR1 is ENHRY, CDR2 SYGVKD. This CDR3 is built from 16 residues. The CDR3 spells CAISEDPAGEVETQYF. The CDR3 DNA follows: TGTGCCATCAGTGAGGATCCCGCAGGGGAGGTGGAGACCCAGTACTTC.

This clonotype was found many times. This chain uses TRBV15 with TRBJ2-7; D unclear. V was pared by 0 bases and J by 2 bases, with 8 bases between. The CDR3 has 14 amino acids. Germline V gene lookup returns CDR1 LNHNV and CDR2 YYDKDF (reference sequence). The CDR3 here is CATSRDTKTYEQYF. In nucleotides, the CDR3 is TGTGCCACCAGCAGAGATACGAAAACCTACGAGCAGTACTTC.

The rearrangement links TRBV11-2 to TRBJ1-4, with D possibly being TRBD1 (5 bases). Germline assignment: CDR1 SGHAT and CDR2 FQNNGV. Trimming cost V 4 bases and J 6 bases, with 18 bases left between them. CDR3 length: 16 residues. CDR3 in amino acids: CASSSLYGTGDEKLFF. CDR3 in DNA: TGTGCCAGCAGCTCACTATACGGGACGGGGGATGAAAAACTGTTTTTT.

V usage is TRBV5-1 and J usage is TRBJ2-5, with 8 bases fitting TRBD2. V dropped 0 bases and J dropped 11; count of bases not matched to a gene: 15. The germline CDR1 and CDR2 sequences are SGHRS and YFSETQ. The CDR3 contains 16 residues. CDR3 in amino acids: CASSLGSGGSYNEQYF. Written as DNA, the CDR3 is TGCGCCAGCAGCTTGGGCTCGGGGGGGTCCTACAATGAGCAGTACTTC.

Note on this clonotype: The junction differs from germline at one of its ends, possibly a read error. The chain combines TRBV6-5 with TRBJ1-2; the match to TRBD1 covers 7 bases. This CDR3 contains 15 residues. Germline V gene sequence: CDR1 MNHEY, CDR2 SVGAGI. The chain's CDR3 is CVSSYSIQGRYGYTF. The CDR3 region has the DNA TGTGTCAGCAGTTACTCCATACAGGGGCGCTATGGCTACACCTTC.

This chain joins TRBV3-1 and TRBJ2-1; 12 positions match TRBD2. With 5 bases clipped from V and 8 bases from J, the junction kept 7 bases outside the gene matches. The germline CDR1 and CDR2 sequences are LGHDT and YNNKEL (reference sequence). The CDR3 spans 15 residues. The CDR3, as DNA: TGTGCCAGCAGCGACCTAGCGGGAGGGCCTCATGAGCAGTTCTTC. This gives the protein CASSDLAGGPHEQFF.